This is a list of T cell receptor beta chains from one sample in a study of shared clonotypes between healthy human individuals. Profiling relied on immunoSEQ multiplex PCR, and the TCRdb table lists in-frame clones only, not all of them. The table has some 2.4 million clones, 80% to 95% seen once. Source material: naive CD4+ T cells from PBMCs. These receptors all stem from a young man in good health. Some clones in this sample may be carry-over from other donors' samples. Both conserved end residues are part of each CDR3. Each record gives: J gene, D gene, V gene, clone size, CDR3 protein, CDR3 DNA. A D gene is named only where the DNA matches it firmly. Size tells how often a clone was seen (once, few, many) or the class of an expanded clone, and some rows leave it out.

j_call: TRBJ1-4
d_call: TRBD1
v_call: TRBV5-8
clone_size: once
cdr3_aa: CAGADRGEEKLFF
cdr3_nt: TGTGCCGGAGCGGACAGGGGGGAGGAAAAACTGTTTTTT

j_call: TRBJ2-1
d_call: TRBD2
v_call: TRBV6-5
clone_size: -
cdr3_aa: CASRTTSGSFDEQFF
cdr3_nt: TGTGCCAGCAGGACTACTAGCGGGAGTTTTGATGAGCAGTTCTTC

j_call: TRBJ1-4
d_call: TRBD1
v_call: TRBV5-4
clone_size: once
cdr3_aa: CASSPGGQGPEKLFF
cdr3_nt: TGTGCCAGCAGCCCTGGGGGACAGGGCCCTGAAAAACTGTTTTTT

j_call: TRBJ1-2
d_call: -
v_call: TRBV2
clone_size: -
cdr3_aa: CASSEEIGPYGYTF
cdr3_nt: TGTGCCAGCAGTGAAGAGATAGGGCCCTATGGCTACACCTTC

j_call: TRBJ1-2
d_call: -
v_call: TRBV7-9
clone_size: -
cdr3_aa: CASSRGPRGNYGYTF
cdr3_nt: TGTGCCAGCAGCCGGGGACCGAGGGGCAACTATGGCTACACCTTC

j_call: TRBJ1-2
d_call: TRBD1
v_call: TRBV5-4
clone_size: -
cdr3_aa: CASSLDRGQGYTF
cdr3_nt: TGTGCCAGCAGCCTTGACAGGGGGCAGGGTTACACCTTC

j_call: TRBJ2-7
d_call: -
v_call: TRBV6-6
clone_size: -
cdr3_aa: CASSYSTQGPYEQYF
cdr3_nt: TGTGCCAGCAGTTACTCAACCCAGGGGCCCTACGAGCAGTACTTC

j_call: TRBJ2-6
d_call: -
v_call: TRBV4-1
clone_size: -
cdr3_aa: CASSQGSAGSGANVLTF
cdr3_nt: TGCGCCAGCAGCCAAGGGTCCGCCGGGTCTGGGGCCAACGTCCTGACTTTC

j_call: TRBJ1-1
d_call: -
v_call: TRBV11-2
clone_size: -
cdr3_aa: CASSLRMNTEAFF
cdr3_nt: TGTGCCAGCAGCCTACGTATGAACACTGAAGCTTTCTTT

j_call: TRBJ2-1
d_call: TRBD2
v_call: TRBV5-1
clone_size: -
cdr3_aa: CASSPAGGFSYNEQFF
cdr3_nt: TGCGCCAGCAGCCCCGCGGGAGGGTTCTCCTACAATGAGCAGTTCTTC

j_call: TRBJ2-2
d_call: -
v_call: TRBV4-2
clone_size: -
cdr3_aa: CASRSRRQGNTGELFF
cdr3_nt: TGTGCCAGCAGATCTAGGCGGCAGGGGAACACCGGGGAGCTGTTTTTT

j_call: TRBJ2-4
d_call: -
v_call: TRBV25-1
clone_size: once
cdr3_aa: CASSDQAGPNIQYF
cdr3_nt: TGTGCCAGCAGTGACCAGGCCGGGCCAAACATTCAGTACTTC

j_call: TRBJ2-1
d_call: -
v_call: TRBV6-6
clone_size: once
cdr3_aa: CASSYLYNEQFF
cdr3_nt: TGTGCCAGCAGTTACCTATACAATGAGCAGTTCTTC

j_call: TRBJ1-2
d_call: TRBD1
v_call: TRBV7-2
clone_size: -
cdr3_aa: CASSLGPGQGLGYTF
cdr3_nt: TGTGCCAGCAGCTTAGGGCCGGGACAGGGCCTGGGCTACACCTTC

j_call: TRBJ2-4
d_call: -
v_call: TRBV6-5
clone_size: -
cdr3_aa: CASSYSNIQYF
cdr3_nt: TGTGCCAGCAGTTACTCGAACATTCAGTACTTC

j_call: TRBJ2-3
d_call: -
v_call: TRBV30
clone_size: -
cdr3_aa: CAWSAGTDTQYF
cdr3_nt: TGTGCCTGGAGTGCGGGTACAGATACGCAGTATTTT

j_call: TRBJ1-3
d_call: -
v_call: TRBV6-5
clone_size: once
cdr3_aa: CASKRGPSGNTIYF
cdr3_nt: TGTGCCAGCAAGAGGGGACCCTCTGGAAACACCATATATTTT

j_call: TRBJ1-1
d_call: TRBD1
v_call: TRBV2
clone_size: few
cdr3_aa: CASRTRTGGNTEAFF
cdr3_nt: TGTGCCAGCAGGACTCGGACAGGGGGGAACACTGAAGCTTTCTTT

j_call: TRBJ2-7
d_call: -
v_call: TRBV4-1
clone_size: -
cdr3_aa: CASSQGMGGYSYEQYF
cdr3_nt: TGCGCCAGCAGCCAAGGCATGGGGGGATACTCCTACGAGCAGTACTTC

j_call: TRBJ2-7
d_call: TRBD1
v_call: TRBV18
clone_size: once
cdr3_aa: CASSRDRGTYEQYF
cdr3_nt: TGTGCCAGCTCACGGGACAGGGGTACCTACGAGCAGTACTTC

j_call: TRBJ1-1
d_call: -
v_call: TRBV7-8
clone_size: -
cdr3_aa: CASSNSGDTEAFF
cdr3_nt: TGTGCCAGCAGCAATAGCGGGGACACTGAAGCTTTCTTT

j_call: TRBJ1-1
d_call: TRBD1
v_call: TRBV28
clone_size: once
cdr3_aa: CASSLLDRGEAFF
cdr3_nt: TGTGCCAGCAGTTTATTGGACAGGGGCGAAGCTTTCTTT

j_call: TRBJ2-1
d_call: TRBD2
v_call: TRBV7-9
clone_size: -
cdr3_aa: CASSLGGLALNEQFF
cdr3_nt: TGTGCCAGCAGTTTAGGAGGACTAGCCCTCAATGAGCAGTTCTTC

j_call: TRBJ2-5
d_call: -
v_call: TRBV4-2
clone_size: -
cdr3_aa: CASSQEKRIQYF
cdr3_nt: TGTGCCAGCAGCCAAGAGAAGAGGATCCAGTACTTC

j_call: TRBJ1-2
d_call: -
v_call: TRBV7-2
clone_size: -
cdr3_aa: CASSFLEQGYGYTF
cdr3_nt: TGTGCCAGCAGCTTCTTGGAACAGGGCTATGGCTACACCTTC

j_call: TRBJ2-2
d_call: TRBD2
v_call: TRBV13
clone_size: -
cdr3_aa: CASSLPPGLAGKNTGELFF
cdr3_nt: TGTGCCAGCAGCCTCCCGCCGGGACTAGCGGGAAAGAACACCGGGGAGCTGTTTTTT

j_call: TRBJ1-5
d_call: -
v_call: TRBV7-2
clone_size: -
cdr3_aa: CASSPGRAPNQPQHF
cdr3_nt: TGTGCCAGCAGCCCCGGGAGGGCGCCCAATCAGCCCCAGCATTTT

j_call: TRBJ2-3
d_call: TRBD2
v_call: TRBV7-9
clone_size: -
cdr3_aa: CASGDYGRADTQYF
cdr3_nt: TGTGCCAGCGGGGACTATGGGAGGGCAGATACGCAGTATTTT

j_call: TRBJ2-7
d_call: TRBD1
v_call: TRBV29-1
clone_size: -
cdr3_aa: CSAARQGSYEQYF
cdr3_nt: TGCAGCGCCGCCAGACAGGGATCCTACGAGCAGTACTTC

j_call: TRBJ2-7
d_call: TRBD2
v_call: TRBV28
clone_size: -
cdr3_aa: CASSLWLAGAREQYF
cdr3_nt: TGTGCCAGCAGTTTATGGTTAGCGGGAGCTCGGGAGCAGTACTTC

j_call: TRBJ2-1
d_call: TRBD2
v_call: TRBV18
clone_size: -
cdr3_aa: CASSPLGLAGGSYNEQFF
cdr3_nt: TGTGCCAGCTCACCATTGGGACTAGCGGGAGGGTCCTACAATGAGCAGTTCTTC

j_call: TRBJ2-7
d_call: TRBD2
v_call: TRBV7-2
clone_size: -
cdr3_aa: CASSLALLAGPPNEQYF
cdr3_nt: TGTGCCAGCAGCTTAGCACTCTTAGCGGGACCACCCAACGAGCAGTACTTC

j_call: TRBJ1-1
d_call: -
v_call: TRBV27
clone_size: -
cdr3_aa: CASRFQGRLTEAFF
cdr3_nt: TGTGCCAGCAGGTTCCAGGGGAGGCTCACTGAAGCTTTCTTT

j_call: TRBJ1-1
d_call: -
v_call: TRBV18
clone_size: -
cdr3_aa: CASSPQAGIMNTEAFF
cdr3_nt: TGTGCCAGCTCACCACAGGCGGGGATAATGAACACTGAAGCTTTCTTT

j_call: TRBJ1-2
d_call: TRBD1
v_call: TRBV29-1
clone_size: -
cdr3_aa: CSEGQGPNGYTF
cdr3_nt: TGCAGCGAGGGACAGGGCCCGAATGGCTACACCTTC

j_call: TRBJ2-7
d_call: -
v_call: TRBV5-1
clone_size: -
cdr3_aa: CASTLGQGRISKHEQYF
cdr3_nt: TGCGCCAGCACCCTAGGGCAGGGGCGGATTTCCAAGCACGAGCAGTACTTC

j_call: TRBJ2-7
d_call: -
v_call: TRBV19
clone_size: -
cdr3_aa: CASSIAPHRLHEQYF
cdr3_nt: TGTGCCAGTAGTATCGCTCCTCACAGGCTCCACGAGCAGTACTTC

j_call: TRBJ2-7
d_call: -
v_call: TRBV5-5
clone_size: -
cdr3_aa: CASSLSLGRSYEQYF
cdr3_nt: TGTGCCAGCAGCTTGTCGCTAGGTCGATCCTACGAGCAGTACTTC

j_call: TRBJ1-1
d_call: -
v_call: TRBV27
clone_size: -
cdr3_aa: CASSSPPGMNTEAFF
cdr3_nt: TGTGCCAGCAGTTCCCCACCAGGGATGAACACTGAAGCTTTCTTT

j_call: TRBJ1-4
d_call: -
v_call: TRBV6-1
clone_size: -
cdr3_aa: CASSPGGAYGEKLFF
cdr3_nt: TGTGCCAGCAGTCCGGGTGGGGCTTATGGTGAAAAACTGTTTTTT

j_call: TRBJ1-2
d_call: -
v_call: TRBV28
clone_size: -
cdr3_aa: CASSFHSVIYGYTF
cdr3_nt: TGTGCCAGCAGTTTCCACTCCGTAATCTATGGCTACACCTTC

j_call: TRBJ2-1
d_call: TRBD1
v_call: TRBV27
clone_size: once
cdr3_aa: CASSRTGSYNEQFF
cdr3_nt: TGTGCCAGCAGTCGGACAGGGTCCTACAATGAGCAGTTCTTC

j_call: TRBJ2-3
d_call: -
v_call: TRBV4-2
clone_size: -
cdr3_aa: CASSQRSLETQYF
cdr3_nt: TGTGCCAGCAGCCAAAGGTCGCTCGAGACGCAGTATTTT

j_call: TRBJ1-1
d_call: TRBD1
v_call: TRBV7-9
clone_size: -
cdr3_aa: CASSLGTGTPEAFF
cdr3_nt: TGTGCCAGCAGCTTAGGGACAGGGACCCCTGAAGCTTTCTTT

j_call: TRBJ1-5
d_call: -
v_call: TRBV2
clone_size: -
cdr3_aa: CASSEDSGGDQPQHF
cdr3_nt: TGTGCCAGCAGTGAAGATTCGGGGGGCGATCAGCCCCAGCATTTT

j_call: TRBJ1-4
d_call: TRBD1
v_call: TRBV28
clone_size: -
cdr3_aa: CASSSGQWEKLFF
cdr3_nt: TGTGCCAGCAGTTCGGGACAGTGGGAAAAACTGTTTTTT

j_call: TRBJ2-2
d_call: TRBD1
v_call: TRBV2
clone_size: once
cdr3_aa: CASGMTGANTGELFF
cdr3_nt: TGTGCCAGCGGCATGACAGGGGCGAACACCGGGGAGCTGTTTTTT

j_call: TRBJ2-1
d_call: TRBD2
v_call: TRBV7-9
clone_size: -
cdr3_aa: CATQQREGYNEQFF
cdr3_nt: TGTGCCACTCAACAGCGGGAGGGATACAATGAGCAGTTCTTC

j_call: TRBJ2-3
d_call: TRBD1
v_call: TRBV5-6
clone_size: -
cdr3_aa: CASSFSTGSPTDTQYF
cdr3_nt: TGTGCCAGCAGCTTCTCGACAGGGTCGCCCACAGATACGCAGTATTTT

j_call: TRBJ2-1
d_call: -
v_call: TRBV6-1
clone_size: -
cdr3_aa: CASSEYGEQFF
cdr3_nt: TGTGCCAGCAGTGAATATGGTGAGCAGTTCTTC

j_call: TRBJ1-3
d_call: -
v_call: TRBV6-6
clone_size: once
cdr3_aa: CASTLAGYSGNTIYF
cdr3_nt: TGTGCCAGCACCTTGGCGGGGTACTCTGGAAACACCATATATTTT